The 7 T cell receptor beta chains below all came from one sample that was sequenced in a study of breast tumors, draining lymph nodes, adjacent tissues. TCRdb recomputed calls from the multiplex PCR reads with MiXCR, one row per CDR3 protein. Of 200,000 to 300,000 distinct CDR3 sequences listed, more than 30% are singletons. The lymph nodes were axillary draining lymph nodes from breast cancer patients. The sample was axillary lymph node tissue. Source of these receptors: a female donor with breast cancer. Some clones in this sample may be carry-over from other donors' samples.

This clonotype was observed a handful of times. A single base separates this from a much larger clone, so it may be a read error. This chain uses TRBV5-6 with TRBJ2-7; the D gene is possibly TRBD2 (6 bases). Germline V CDR1 and CDR2: SGHDT, YYEEEE. Between the trimmed V and J ends, which lost 0 bases and 5 bases, there was a span of 15 bases. The length of the CDR3 is 15 residues. CDR3 protein: CASSLDRAGRDEQYF. CDR3 nucleotide sequence: TGTGCCAGCAGCTTGGATAGAGCGGGTCGGGACGAGCAGTACTTC.

To note about this clonotype: This CDR3 fails to terminate in the conserved phenylalanine or tryptophan, so it likely reflects a read error. Because the CDR3's place on the DNA is in doubt, the DNA is left out and the CDR3 is given as listed by TCRdb. The chain uses TRBV4-3 and TRBJ2-3; TRBD1 was called by the table and not checked on the DNA. The CDR3 region is 15 residues in length, termini included. The V gene's germline CDR1 is LGHNA and CDR2 YSLEER. CDR3 sequence: CASSQGAPRSDTRYL.

The chain employs TRBV7-2 and TRBJ1-2; D remains ambiguous. V was shortened by 0 bases and J by 8 bases, with 4 bases between the two germline ends. The CDR3 extends over 11 amino acids. Looked up from germline, CDR1 is SGHTA and CDR2 is FQGNSA. CDR3 sequence reads: CASSLAEGYTF. CDR3 DNA: TGTGCCAGCAGCTTAGCGGAGGGCTACACCTTC.

The chain has TRBV7-2 and TRBJ1-2; 9 bases fit TRBD1. The CDR3 is 14 amino acids. Germline V gives CDR1 SGHTA, CDR2 FQGNSA. The junction had 13 bases not matched to a gene; V was cut back by 5 bases and J by 12 bases. CDR3 sequence (DNA): TGTGCCAGCAGCGATCGGACAGGGGCGGGAGGCCACACCTTC. Its protein is CASSDRTGAGGHTF.

This clonotype was recorded a few times. A much larger clone differs from this one at a single base, so this may be a read error. The final CDR3 position lacks the conserved phenylalanine or tryptophan, pointing to a likely read error. This sequence joins TRBV7-8 and TRBJ2-1, with D tentatively TRBD2 (5 bases). Deletions cut 5 bases from V and 1 base from J, with 9 bases between. The CDR3 has 14 amino acids. CDR1 is SGHVS and CDR2 is FQNEAQ in the germline V gene. This chain's CDR3 is CASSASGSYNEQFL. As DNA, the CDR3 is TGTGCCAGCAGCGCATCGGGGTCCTACAATGAGCAGTTCCTC.

V gene TRBV7-9 combines with J gene TRBJ2-7, with D possibly being TRBD1 (7 bases). The CDR3 is 15 amino acids. The germline V gene has CDR1 SEHNR and CDR2 FQNEAQ (reference sequence). Between the trimmed V and J ends, which lost 8 bases and 6 bases, there was a span of 23 bases. The CDR3 region has the DNA TGTGCCAGCTCACCAGGCGCCACTCAGGGGGGCGAGCAGTACTTC. Protein: CASSPGATQGGEQYF.

CDR3 in DNA: TGTGCCTGGAGTGTACGTTTACCGGGGAAGAGCTACACCTTC. The encoded protein is CAWSVRLPGKSYTF. The chain carries TRBV30 and TRBJ1-2; D is unresolved. V lost 0 bases and J lost 9, with 17 bases in between. The CDR3 has 14 residues. Germline V gene data show CDR1 as GTSNPN and CDR2 as SVGIG (reference sequence).